A selection of T cell receptor beta chains follows, all from one sample in a study of Graves' ophthalmopathy and Graves' hyperthyroidism. TCRdb re-derived calls from the multiplex PCR reads in MiXCR, one entry per CDR3 protein. The table records hundreds of thousands of distinct CDR3 sequences, under 25% of them present only once. The sample was peripheral blood. The receptors come from a young woman with stable Graves' hyperthyroidism. The CDR3 runs from the conserved cysteine through the conserved F or W. Fields, in order: clone size, D gene, CDR3 length, J gene, V gene, CDR3 protein, CDR3 DNA. A D gene is named only where the DNA matches it firmly. A row's size may be missing; if present it is once, few, many or a size class.

size: many
D: TRBD2
length: 15
J: TRBJ2-7
V: TRBV12-3/TRBV12-4
CDR3: CASSLWLAVTYEQYF
DNA: TGTGCCAGCAGTTTATGGCTAGCGGTTACCTACGAGCAGTACTTC

size: many
D: NA
length: 14
J: TRBJ1-1
V: TRBV6-1
CDR3: CASRGHLRGTEAFF
DNA: TGTGCCAGCAGGGGACATTTAAGGGGCACTGAAGCTTTCTTT

size: many
D: NA
length: 14
J: TRBJ2-7
V: TRBV5-1
CDR3: CASSLGGQMNEQYF
DNA: TGCGCCAGCAGCTTGGGAGGACAGATGAACGAGCAGTACTTC

size: many
D: NA
length: 12
J: TRBJ2-7
V: TRBV11-2
CDR3: CASSPPAPEQYF
DNA: TGTGCCAGCAGCCCCCCGGCCCCCGAGCAGTACTTC

size: many
D: NA
length: 13
J: TRBJ1-2
V: TRBV29-1
CDR3: CSVEEVQGSGYTF
DNA: TGCAGCGTTGAAGAAGTACAGGGATCTGGCTACACCTTC

size: many
D: NA
length: 15
J: TRBJ1-5
V: TRBV19
CDR3: CASSMQGLGNQPQHF
DNA: TGTGCCAGTAGTATGCAGGGTCTGGGCAATCAGCCCCAGCATTTT

size: many
D: NA
length: 14
J: TRBJ1-1
V: TRBV19
CDR3: CASSIDHMRAEAFF
DNA: TGTGCCAGTAGTATAGATCACATGAGGGCTGAAGCTTTCTTT

size: many
D: NA
length: 11
J: TRBJ1-1
V: TRBV30
CDR3: CACGFRQEAFF
DNA: TGTGCCTGTGGATTTAGGCAAGAAGCTTTCTTT

size: NA
D: TRBD1
length: 15
J: TRBJ1-5
V: TRBV6-1
CDR3: CASSRGQGQEQPQHF
DNA: TGTGCCAGCAGCCGTGGACAGGGCCAGGAGCAGCCCCAGCATTTT

size: NA
D: NA
length: 15
J: TRBJ1-6
V: TRBV11-3
CDR3: CASSYVLRGDSPLHF
DNA: TGTGCCAGCAGTTATGTTTTGCGGGGGGATTCACCCCTCCACTTT

size: many
D: NA
length: 13
J: TRBJ1-2
V: TRBV7-9
CDR3: CASSLGQKNGYTF
DNA: TGTGCCAGCAGCTTAGGGCAGAAGAATGGCTACACCTTC

size: many
D: NA
length: 14
J: TRBJ1-1
V: TRBV20-1
CDR3: CSASASTGGFEAFF
DNA: TGCAGTGCTAGTGCATCGACAGGAGGGTTTGAAGCTTTCTTT

size: many
D: NA
length: 14
J: TRBJ2-2
V: TRBV6-1
CDR3: CATGPDGNTGELFF
DNA: TGTGCCACTGGGCCGGACGGGAACACCGGGGAGCTGTTTTTT

size: few
D: TRBD2
length: 17
J: TRBJ2-7
V: TRBV11-2
CDR3: CASSLRPTSGRVNEQYF
DNA: TGTGCCAGCAGCCTTAGGCCGACTAGCGGGAGAGTTAATGAGCAGTACTTC

size: NA
D: TRBD1
length: 14
J: TRBJ2-7
V: TRBV6-4
CDR3: CASSASGQPLGWYF
DNA: TGTGCCAGCAGTGCCTCGGGACAGCCTCTTGGATGGTACTTC

size: many
D: NA
length: 13
J: TRBJ1-1
V: TRBV5-5
CDR3: CASSHVGGTEAFF
DNA: TGTGCCAGCAGCCACGTAGGGGGCACTGAAGCTTTCTTT

size: many
D: TRBD2
length: 17
J: TRBJ2-2
V: TRBV5-4
CDR3: CASSYGLAGGGTGELFF
DNA: TGTGCCAGCAGCTACGGACTAGCGGGAGGGGGGACCGGGGAGCTGTTTTTT

size: many
D: TRBD1
length: 14
J: TRBJ1-5
V: TRBV11-2
CDR3: CASSPDRVDQPQHF
DNA: TGTGCCAGCAGCCCGGACAGGGTCGATCAGCCCCAGCATTTT

size: NA
D: NA
length: 16
J: TRBJ1-1
V: TRBV5-1
CDR3: CASSTGTQGKGTEAFF
DNA: TGCGCCAGCAGCACTGGGACGCAGGGAAAGGGCACTGAAGCTTTCTTT

size: many
D: TRBD1
length: 17
J: TRBJ1-5
V: TRBV10-1
CDR3: CASSDSRGQGSNQPQHF
DNA: TGCGCCAGCAGTGACTCACGGGGACAGGGGAGCAATCAGCCCCAGCATTTT

size: many
D: NA
length: 13
J: TRBJ2-7
V: TRBV6-2/TRBV6-3
CDR3: CASREGVVYEQYF
DNA: TGTGCCAGCAGAGAAGGGGTCGTCTACGAGCAGTACTTC

size: NA
D: NA
length: 13
J: TRBJ2-2
V: TRBV25-1
CDR3: CASSDLLGGELFF
DNA: TGTGCCAGCAGTGACCTCCTTGGAGGGGAGCTGTTTTTT

size: many
D: NA
length: 13
J: TRBJ2-4
V: TRBV5-1
CDR3: CASSAGQGDIKYF
DNA: TGCGCCAGCAGCGCCGGGCAGGGAGACATTAAGTACTTC

size: NA
D: NA
length: 14
J: TRBJ1-1
V: TRBV27
CDR3: CASSWTQGNTEAFF
DNA: TGTGCCAGCAGTTGGACCCAAGGGAACACTGAAGCTTTCTTT

size: many
D: NA
length: 13
J: TRBJ1-2
V: TRBV6-5
CDR3: CASSYEDGRGYTF
DNA: TGTGCCAGCAGTTACGAGGATGGTCGGGGCTACACCTTC

size: NA
D: NA
length: 15
J: TRBJ1-5
V: TRBV6-2/TRBV6-3
CDR3: CASSYSRAGRWRQRF
DNA: TGTGCCAGCAGTTACTCGAGGGCGGGCCGATGGCGCCAGCGTTTT

size: many
D: TRBD1
length: 15
J: TRBJ2-4
V: TRBV6-5
CDR3: CASSYTGGGKNIKYF
DNA: TGTGCCAGCAGTTACACAGGGGGAGGCAAAAACATTAAGTACTTC